This T cell receptor beta chain was identified in a study of blood T cells in healthy people across ages (dated by TCRdb to the mid-2010s). In terms of the full investigation: In model experiments, template switching captured roughly one uniquely barcoded TCR beta cDNA molecule for every two T cells. Age-related changes in TCR beta repertoire diversity were measured in the study by deep sequencing normalized with unique cDNA molecular identifiers. Two additional independent replicas of 1 million unique cDNA reads from the same blood draw were analyzed for two donors (one aged 18 to 29 and one aged 80 or older). The donors were split into four age groups: young (average around 17 years), middle-aged (about 40), aged (over 55) and long-lived (about 74). The paper as a whole reports these results and caveats: Total diversity estimates from one million sequenced T cells were considered lower bounds and underestimates. Observed TCR beta diversity per million T cells fell roughly linearly with age, and a significant reduction was already apparent by age around 40. Since profiling was done on bulk unsorted PBMCs, naive and antigen-experienced compartments could not be conclusively compared. A strong correlation was found between observed TCR beta diversity and the percentage of naive T cells measured by flow cytometry. Compared with the aged group, the long-lived group had more naive CD4+ T cells, fewer expanded clones and increased TCR diversity, a pattern suggesting age selection. Because the CMV infection status of the donors was unknown, age-related changes in expanded clonotypes may potentially have been confounded.

As encoded in the germline V gene, CDR1 is LGHNA while CDR2 is YNFKEQ. The CDR3, from cysteine to phenylalanine, totals 16 residues. Only the CDR3 DNA is retained, 48 bases long and in frame from the first base. For this clonotype: Its antigen remains unidentified. No qualities accompany the bases; no much larger clone lies one base away.

Donors were 35 to 40 systemically healthy Caucasian individuals from Russia aged roughly 6 to 90 years. Roughly 9.5 milliliters of peripheral blood were drawn from each donor into EDTA-treated Vacutainer tubes. Ficoll-Paque density-gradient centrifugation was used to isolate PBMCs, with at least 7 million per sample. Trizol reagent was used to extract total RNA from the PBMCs, yielding at least 6 micrograms per sample. Naive CD45RAhigh/CD27high T cell percentages were measured by flow cytometry on a PBMC aliquot from every donor. The receptor library was made with 5' RACE. The sequencer listed for this sample is Illumina HiSeq 2500. A second roughly 6 to 12 cycle PCR used a sample-barcoded 5' primer and a J-beta primer mix. A unique molecular identifier was introduced onto each TCR beta cDNA molecule by a template-switch 5' adaptor carrying 12 random nucleotides. At least 3 million CDR3-containing paired-end reads were obtained from each sample. The Mint cDNA synthesis kit, primed by a TRBC-specific oligonucleotide, was used to synthesize first-strand cDNA from all RNA. Following uracil-DNA glycosylase treatment, all cDNA underwent a first 18-cycle PCR with the universal primers M1SS and BC2_uni_R. As for the original processing: For normalization, 1 million high-quality reads, each with a distinct molecular identifier, were randomly selected from each sample. Reads sharing molecular identifiers were discarded rather than binned into consensus sequences. CDR3 identification, clonotype clustering and error correction used MiTCR with a Q25 quality threshold and the strictest error-elimination algorithm. A nonparametric unseen species model using Euler transformation provided a lower-bound estimate of total TCR beta diversity. Using fastp at Q25 and MiXCR, TCRdb reprocessed the public reads and kept productive beta chains. For every CDR3 protein sequence, its rows merge into one entry that carries the most common genes and DNA. These V and J calls rely on TCRdb rather than the paper's analysis. The table for this sample lists roughly 800,000 distinct CDR3 sequences; about 25% of them were counted only once. The biggest ten clones account for under 9.5% of the sample.

The same data also went into a second study, on T cells of mothers and their children. The second paper further reports: Nine systemically healthy Caucasian individuals, comprising three mothers and their six children, were included as donors. cDNA synthesis consumed the entire amount of extracted RNA, loaded at approximately 1.6 ug RNA in each 15 ul reaction. In the second PCR, the M1S primer introduced both the sample barcodes and 2-4 random nucleotides. More than 9 million TCR beta CDR3 reads were obtained from each mother, and millions of reads were obtained from each child. In both related and unrelated pairs, thymic selection shapes the output of TCR recombination in a similar way, with inherited differences having only a minor effect. Related mother-child pairs always showed normalized repertoire overlap that was slightly higher than in unrelated mother-child pairs, though the difference was never significant. With a sensitivity of about 100 clones per million clonotypes, no persistent microchimeric T cell clones were detected. In the study, deep NGS was used to compare the TCR beta repertoires of mothers and children, and features distinguishing related mother-child pairs from unrelated individuals were sought. Mothers averaged about 37 +/- 4 years of age and children averaged roughly 12 +/- 4 years. Libraries were sequenced on Illumina HiSeq 2000 with 100+100 nt paired-end reads after adapter ligation with NEBNext reagents. To prevent cross-contamination, the mother and child libraries were prepared a month apart and were sequenced in separate runs. For each donor, between 500,000 and 2,000,000 distinct TCR beta clonotypes were identified. Naive TCR beta clonotypes were estimated from low-frequency clonotypes matched to each donor's FACS-determined naive share, without sorting.

Sequenced input: blood. The chain is assembled from TRBV4-2 and TRBJ2-5; TRBD2 matches 14 bases in the middle. The J call is uncertain, as TRBJ2-1 better fits the DNA end. The sequence derives from a boy aged 5-17 years in good health. At the DNA level, the sequence is TGTGCCAGCAGCCAGGGGACTAGCGGGGGCCACAATGAGCAGTTCTTC. This sequence encodes CASSQGTSGGHNEQFF.